A single sample gave rise to the 10 T cell receptor beta chains below, sequenced in a study of blood T cell repertoires in COVID-19. Clones were sequenced by immunoSEQ multiplex PCR, and TCRdb holds only the in-frame ones, with some missing. The repertoire includes around 260,000 clones, around four fifths of them detected once, and about 4.5% sits in the top ten. Sequencing was carried out using peripheral blood. The source of these receptors is a man aged 55 to 70 who had recovered from COVID-19.

CDR3 protein: CASSLRGGTGARGTQYF. The DNA for the CDR3 is TGTGCCAGCAGCTTGCGAGGCGGGACAGGGGCGAGGGGTACGCAGTATTTT. The J gene is TRBJ2-3, the V gene TRBV5-6, with 10 positions matching TRBD1. J was trimmed by 8 bases and V by 1 base; bases with no gene match: 13. This CDR3 spans 17 amino acids. Germline CDR1 reads SGHDT; CDR2 reads YYEEEE.

In its sample, this clone was seen a few times. The chain uses TRBV5-1 and TRBJ2-1, with a possible D match to TRBD1 (5 bases). The CDR3 is 15 amino acids. CDR1 is SGHRS, CDR2 YFSETQ, per germline. Trimming removed 4 bases from V and 2 bases from J, with 13 bases in between. CDR3 residues: CASSDSSRTYNEQFF. The CDR3 nucleotides are TGCGCCAGCAGCGACAGCTCCCGTACCTACAATGAGCAGTTCTTC.

The sample holds a few counts of this clone. V usage is TRBV7-9 and J usage is TRBJ2-2, with TRBD2 matching over 10 bases. The J segment lost 3 bases and the V segment lost 1 base, leaving 11 bases of the junction unmatched. The CDR3 sequence is 19 residues long. Germline-derived CDR1 and CDR2 are SEHNR and FQNEAQ (reference sequence). The CDR3 coding sequence is TGTGCCAGCAGCTTAGAATCGGGATGGACTAGCGGCTACACCGGGGAGCTGTTTTTT. This gives the protein CASSLESGWTSGYTGELFF.

The gene calls are TRBV7-9 and TRBJ2-2; 8 bases match TRBD2. V trimming: 6 bases; J trimming: 2 bases; junction bases outside the gene matches: 8. Germline-derived CDR1 and CDR2 are SEHNR and FQNEAQ (reference sequence). This CDR3 region has 16 residues. The CDR3 nucleotides read TGTGCCAGCAGTCCCGCGGGGGGCACCAACACCGGGGAGCTGTTTTTT. Encoded protein: CASSPAGGTNTGELFF.

The gene calls are TRBV5-1 and TRBJ2-2; 12 bases match TRBD1. J was trimmed by 6 bases and V by 3 bases; bases with no gene match: 3. This CDR3 spans 15 amino acids. CDR1 and CDR2 (germline): SGHRS, YFSETQ. The CDR3 loop reads CASSSGDRGPGELFF. The DNA of the CDR3 is TGCGCCAGCAGCTCCGGGGACAGGGGGCCCGGGGAGCTGTTTTTT.

This chain joins TRBV7-8 and TRBJ2-6; D possibly corresponds to TRBD2 (6 bases). This CDR3 has 20 amino acids. Trimming cost V 4 bases and J 0 bases, with 22 bases left between them. The V gene's germline CDR1 is SGHVS and CDR2 FQNEAQ. CDR3 nucleotide sequence: TGTGCCAGCAGCTACCCGGGACTTTTACCTACCTTCTCTGGGGCCAACGTCCTGACTTTC. Its translation: CASSYPGLLPTFSGANVLTF.

The chain links TRBV5-6 to TRBJ2-2, with a weak D call TRBD2 (5 bases). The V end was cut by 3 bases, the J end by 4 bases, with 7 bases between. Looked up from germline, CDR1 is SGHDT and CDR2 is YYEEEE. The CDR3 is made up of 13 amino acids. The CDR3 DNA reads as TGTGCCAGCAGCTACGGGGTCACCGGGGAGCTGTTTTTT. Residues: CASSYGVTGELFF.

The chain employs TRBV6-2 or TRBV6-3 and TRBJ1-1; D call uncertain. This CDR3 region has 13 residues. Trimming pared 0 bases from V and 5 bases from J, leaving 7 bases between. Germline CDR1 reads MNHEY; CDR2 reads SVGEGT. The CDR3 sequence is CASSYSGSTEAFF. DNA for the CDR3: TGTGCCAGCAGTTACTCCGGGAGTACTGAAGCTTTCTTT.

J is TRBJ2-1 and V is TRBV7-9; 10 nucleotides line up with TRBD2. The V and J ends lost 7 bases and 4 bases, in that order; junction bases with no gene match: 7. Looked up from germline, CDR1 is SEHNR and CDR2 is FQNEAQ (reference sequence). This CDR3 is 15 amino acids long. This CDR3 reads CASIRSGGLYNEQFF. CDR3 nucleotide sequence: TGTGCCAGCATCCGTAGCGGGGGGCTGTACAATGAGCAGTTCTTC. The variable domain in full, with the rest retrieved from reference TRBV7-9 and TRBJ2-1, is DTGVSQNPRHKITKRGQNVTFRCDPISEHNRLYWYRQTLGQGPEFLTYFQNEAQLEKSRLLSDRFSAERPKGSFSTLEIQRTEQGDSAMYLCASIRSGGLYNEQFFGPGTRLTVL.

This chain links TRBV10-3 with TRBJ2-3; TRBD2 aligns across 10 bases. This CDR3 has 16 residues. The germline V gene encodes CDR1 ENHRY and CDR2 SYGVKD. Trimming at V came to 8 bases and at J to 0 bases, leaving 8 bases not matched to a gene. The chain's CDR3 is CAIQAGGPFSTDTQYF. The CDR3 nucleotides read TGTGCCATCCAAGCGGGGGGGCCTTTTAGCACAGATACGCAGTATTTT.